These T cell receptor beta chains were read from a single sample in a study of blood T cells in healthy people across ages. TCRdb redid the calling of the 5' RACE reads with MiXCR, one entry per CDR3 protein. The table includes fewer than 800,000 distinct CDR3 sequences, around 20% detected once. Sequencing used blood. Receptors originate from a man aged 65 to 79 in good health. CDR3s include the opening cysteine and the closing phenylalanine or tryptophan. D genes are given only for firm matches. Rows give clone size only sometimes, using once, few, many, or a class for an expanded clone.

cdr3_nt: TGCAGCACCCGACAGGACTCCTACGAGCAGTTCTTC
cdr3_aa: CSTRQDSYEQFF
v_call: TRBV29-1
j_call: TRBJ2-1
clone_size: .
d_call: .

cdr3_nt: TGTGCCAGCAGCCCCCGGGACAGGGACTTCTACGAGCAGTACTTC
cdr3_aa: CASSPRDRDFYEQYF
v_call: TRBV9
j_call: TRBJ2-7
clone_size: .
d_call: TRBD1

cdr3_nt: TGTGCCAGCAGCGCTATGGGGGAGATCACAGATACGCAGTATTTT
cdr3_aa: CASSAMGEITDTQYF
v_call: TRBV7-2
j_call: TRBJ2-3
clone_size: many
d_call: .

cdr3_nt: TGTGCCAGCAGTCGGTGGGATACGCAGTATTTT
cdr3_aa: CASSRWDTQYF
v_call: TRBV6-2/TRBV6-3
j_call: TRBJ2-3
clone_size: few
d_call: .

cdr3_nt: TGTGCCATCAGTGAGGCAGGGCGGAGCACTGAAGCTTTCTTT
cdr3_aa: CAISEAGRSTEAFF
v_call: TRBV10-3
j_call: TRBJ1-1
clone_size: .
d_call: .

cdr3_nt: TGTGCTAGTGGTTTGTACCTAACGGGTCAGCCCCAGCATTTT
cdr3_aa: CASGLYLTGQPQHF
v_call: TRBV12-5
j_call: TRBJ1-5
clone_size: .
d_call: .

cdr3_nt: TGTGCCACCTTATTGTCCCCCGGGACCATCCAAGCGAGCACAGATACGCAGTATTTT
cdr3_aa: CATLLSPGTIQASTDTQYF
v_call: TRBV28
j_call: TRBJ2-3
clone_size: .
d_call: .

cdr3_nt: TGCGCCAGCAGCTTGACTAGCCAAAGAGCGGATACGCAGTGCTTT
cdr3_aa: CASSLTSQRADTQCF
v_call: TRBV5-1
j_call: TRBJ2-3
clone_size: .
d_call: .

cdr3_nt: TGTGCCAGCAGTGGCAATAACTATGGCTACACCTTC
cdr3_aa: CASSGNNYGYTF
v_call: TRBV2
j_call: TRBJ1-2
clone_size: many
d_call: .

cdr3_nt: TGTGCCAGCGCAGGACAGTCCTATGGCTACACCTTC
cdr3_aa: CASAGQSYGYTF
v_call: TRBV28
j_call: TRBJ1-2
clone_size: few
d_call: .

cdr3_nt: TGTGCCAGCAGAAAAGACAGGGAGGCCGGGGAGCTGTTTTTT
cdr3_aa: CASRKDREAGELFF
v_call: TRBV27
j_call: TRBJ2-2
clone_size: few
d_call: .

cdr3_nt: TGTGCCAGCAGCGTAGCGGTGAACACTGAAGCTTTCTTT
cdr3_aa: CASSVAVNTEAFF
v_call: TRBV9
j_call: TRBJ1-1
clone_size: many
d_call: .

cdr3_nt: TGCAGCGTTGATGGACAGGCGCAAGAGACCCAGTACTTC
cdr3_aa: CSVDGQAQETQYF
v_call: TRBV29-1
j_call: TRBJ2-5
clone_size: many
d_call: TRBD1

cdr3_nt: TGTGCCAGCAGCGTAGGCGGGAAGGATTCGGGTGAGCAGTTCTTC
cdr3_aa: CASSVGGKDSGEQFF
v_call: TRBV9
j_call: TRBJ2-1
clone_size: few
d_call: .

cdr3_nt: TGCAGTGCCCAAAGCGGGAGGACCACAGATACGCAGTATTTT
cdr3_aa: CSAQSGRTTDTQYF
v_call: TRBV20-1
j_call: TRBJ2-3
clone_size: few
d_call: TRBD2

cdr3_nt: TGCGCCAGCAGCTTGGGGGAAAAGAACAATGAGCAGTTCTTC
cdr3_aa: CASSLGEKNNEQFF
v_call: TRBV5-1
j_call: TRBJ2-1
clone_size: few
d_call: .

cdr3_nt: TGTGCCAGCAGCCAAGAGTCGGCTAGCGGGACCCGATACAATGAGCAGTTCTTC
cdr3_aa: CASSQESASGTRYNEQFF
v_call: TRBV3-1
j_call: TRBJ2-1
clone_size: .
d_call: TRBD2

cdr3_nt: TGCAGTGCACCTAACCTAGCGGGAGGGATTTTCTCCTACAATGAGCAGTTCTTC
cdr3_aa: CSAPNLAGGIFSYNEQFF
v_call: TRBV20-1
j_call: TRBJ2-1
clone_size: .
d_call: TRBD2

cdr3_nt: TGCAGTGCTTCCGCCGACAGGGACCTGGGTACGCAGTATTTT
cdr3_aa: CSASADRDLGTQYF
v_call: TRBV20-1
j_call: TRBJ2-3
clone_size: .
d_call: TRBD1

cdr3_nt: TGCGCCAGCAGCTTGGACCCCCCCTATTACGAGCAGTACTTC
cdr3_aa: CASSLDPPYYEQYF
v_call: TRBV5-1
j_call: TRBJ2-7
clone_size: many
d_call: .

cdr3_nt: TGCAGTGCTAGAAATTTTCAGGGAACCCAAGAGACCCAGTACTTC
cdr3_aa: CSARNFQGTQETQYF
v_call: TRBV20-1
j_call: TRBJ2-5
clone_size: many
d_call: .

cdr3_nt: TGTGCCAGCAAACCGGGACAGCCTAGCACAGATACGCAGTATTTT
cdr3_aa: CASKPGQPSTDTQYF
v_call: TRBV6-1
j_call: TRBJ2-3
clone_size: .
d_call: TRBD1

cdr3_nt: TGCAGTGCAAAACTAGCGGGAGGGGATGATGAGCAGTTCTTC
cdr3_aa: CSAKLAGGDDEQFF
v_call: TRBV20-1
j_call: TRBJ2-1
clone_size: .
d_call: TRBD2

cdr3_nt: TGTGCCAGCACGTCGGGACCATTATACGAGCAGTACTTC
cdr3_aa: CASTSGPLYEQYF
v_call: TRBV12-3/TRBV12-4
j_call: TRBJ2-7
clone_size: few
d_call: .

cdr3_nt: TGCAGTGCTCTCGACAGACAAGAGACCCAGTACTTC
cdr3_aa: CSALDRQETQYF
v_call: TRBV20-1
j_call: TRBJ2-5
clone_size: many
d_call: .

cdr3_nt: TGTGCCAGCGGGGTTGGGACAGGGGGTCAATCCCTCCACTTT
cdr3_aa: CASGVGTGGQSLHF
v_call: TRBV28
j_call: TRBJ1-6
clone_size: few
d_call: TRBD1

cdr3_nt: TGTGCCAGCAGCGTAGTTCCGGATCCCTATAACTATGGCTACACCTTC
cdr3_aa: CASSVVPDPYNYGYTF
v_call: TRBV9
j_call: TRBJ1-2
clone_size: .
d_call: .

cdr3_nt: TGTGCCAGCAGTGAGCGTCGTGTGAGCTCCTACGAGCAGTACTTC
cdr3_aa: CASSERRVSSYEQYF
v_call: TRBV2
j_call: TRBJ2-7
clone_size: .
d_call: .

cdr3_nt: TGTGCCCATGATAGCGGGAGCGATACGCAGTATTTT
cdr3_aa: CAHDSGSDTQYF
v_call: TRBV28
j_call: TRBJ2-3
clone_size: few
d_call: TRBD2

cdr3_nt: TGTGCCATCGGTGACGGGAGAGATTCACCCCTCCACTTT
cdr3_aa: CAIGDGRDSPLHF
v_call: TRBV10-3
j_call: TRBJ1-6
clone_size: few
d_call: .

cdr3_nt: TGTGCCAGCAGTGACCCAGCTAGCGGGAGCCCAGATACGCAGTATTTT
cdr3_aa: CASSDPASGSPDTQYF
v_call: TRBV25-1
j_call: TRBJ2-3
clone_size: .
d_call: TRBD2

cdr3_nt: TGTGCCAGCAGCACCCGAGAAGGAAGAGAAAAACTGTTTTTT
cdr3_aa: CASSTREGREKLFF
v_call: TRBV7-2
j_call: TRBJ1-4
clone_size: .
d_call: .

cdr3_nt: TGCGCCAGCAGCTTGACAGGGGGAGTAGTGGACGAGCAGTACTTC
cdr3_aa: CASSLTGGVVDEQYF
v_call: TRBV5-1
j_call: TRBJ2-7
clone_size: .
d_call: TRBD1

cdr3_nt: TGTGCCAGCAGCAGCGGGACAGTGGCCAACGTCCTGACTTTC
cdr3_aa: CASSSGTVANVLTF
v_call: TRBV3-1
j_call: TRBJ2-6
clone_size: few
d_call: .

cdr3_nt: TGCAGTGCTAGAGATGTCGGGACAAGGGCAGATACGCAGTATTTT
cdr3_aa: CSARDVGTRADTQYF
v_call: TRBV20-1
j_call: TRBJ2-3
clone_size: .
d_call: .

cdr3_nt: TGCAGTGCCGAGGGAGCGGGAGCAGGGGAAAACATTCAGTACTTC
cdr3_aa: CSAEGAGAGENIQYF
v_call: TRBV20-1
j_call: TRBJ2-4
clone_size: .
d_call: TRBD2

cdr3_nt: TGCGCCAGCAGCCAAGAAGAGTTCTACGAGCAGTACTTC
cdr3_aa: CASSQEEFYEQYF
v_call: TRBV4-1
j_call: TRBJ2-7
clone_size: .
d_call: .

cdr3_nt: TGTGCCAGCACCCCAGGGATACCCCCCTACGAGCAGTACTTC
cdr3_aa: CASTPGIPPYEQYF
v_call: TRBV9
j_call: TRBJ2-7
clone_size: many
d_call: .

cdr3_nt: TGCAGTGCTAGAAAGGGACAGGCAGCAACTAATGAAAAACTGTTTTTT
cdr3_aa: CSARKGQAATNEKLFF
v_call: TRBV20-1
j_call: TRBJ1-4
clone_size: few
d_call: TRBD1

cdr3_nt: TGCGCCAGCAGCTTTACAGGGGGCGAGGTCGAGACCCAGTACTTC
cdr3_aa: CASSFTGGEVETQYF
v_call: TRBV5-1
j_call: TRBJ2-5
clone_size: few
d_call: TRBD1

cdr3_nt: TGCAGCGTTGAACCTACCACAGATACGCAGTATTTT
cdr3_aa: CSVEPTTDTQYF
v_call: TRBV29-1
j_call: TRBJ2-3
clone_size: few
d_call: .

cdr3_nt: TGTGCCACCAGTATTAGCGGGATATCCTACAATGAGCAGTTCTTC
cdr3_aa: CATSISGISYNEQFF
v_call: TRBV15
j_call: TRBJ2-1
clone_size: few
d_call: TRBD2